This T cell receptor (beta chain) was identified in a study of response to subunit inactivated influenza vaccine. TCRdb ran MiXCR on the RT-PCR reads and lists one entry per CDR3 protein. The top ten hold approximately 7% of the sample, which has around 710,000 distinct CDR3 sequences, more than 11% seen once. Note on this clonotype: The antigen remains undetermined.

The study's findings and limits: The authors suggested that every seasonal influenza vaccination recruits few new T cells.

This CDR3 region has 18 residues. Germline V gives CDR1 SNHLY, CDR2 FYNNEI. V lost 7 bases and J lost 0, with 25 bases in between. The material sequenced was PBMCs from blood, taken 14 days before vaccination. This TCR derives from a man aged 50-59 years who received an inactivated influenza vaccine. The J gene is TRBJ2-7, the V gene TRBV2, with D perhaps TRBD2 (6 bases). In DNA form, the CDR3 reads TGTGCCAGCACCGCGGTGGCAGGGCCGGCGGGACTCTCCTACGAGCAGTACTTC. Amino acids: CASTAVAGPAGLSYEQYF.